These 8 T cell receptor beta chains share one sample of origin, sequenced in a study of cytomegalovirus exposure and HLA in healthy donors. A multiplex PCR was run with 60 Vbeta primers and 13 Jbeta primers. Sequencing used immunoSEQ multiplex PCR; TCRdb keeps in-frame clones, though not all of them. The table includes around 64,000 clones, about 69% detected once. Sample: PBMCs. Source of these receptors: a man aged 25-45 years in good health and CMV-seropositive.

The chain carries TRBV7-3 and TRBJ2-5; TRBD1 matches at 8 bases. The DNA end is a closer match to TRBJ2-7, so the J assignment may be wrong. The CDR3 is made up of 14 amino acids. Germline V lookup: CDR1 SGHTA, CDR2 FQGTGA. In DNA, the CDR3 is TGTGCCAGCAGCCCGGGGACAGGTTCCTACGAGCAGTACTTC. Amino acid sequence: CASSPGTGSYEQYF.

This sequence joins TRBV9 and TRBJ2-2, with TRBD1 as a possible D gene (6 bases). V was cut by 0 bases and J by 2 bases, with 8 bases left in between. The CDR3 loop spans 15 amino acids. The germline V gene encodes CDR1 SGDLS and CDR2 YYNGEE. The CDR3 protein is CASSVVGANTGELFF. In DNA, the CDR3 is TGTGCCAGCAGCGTAGTGGGGGCTAACACCGGGGAGCTGTTTTTT.

This rearrangement joins TRBV7-8 to TRBJ2-3; a possible D gene is TRBD2 (7 bases). Trimming shortened V by 2 bases and J by 4 bases, and 13 bases separated the two germline ends. Germline lookup yields CDR1 SGHVS and CDR2 FQNEAQ. The CDR3 extends over 15 amino acids. The CDR3, as DNA: TGTGCCAGCAGCTTACGGGGGGCCGGTTCAGATACGCAGTATTTT. Translating gives CASSLRGAGSDTQYF.

The chain joins TRBV6-4 to TRBJ2-5, with D perhaps matching TRBD2 (6 bases). This CDR3 comprises 13 residues. Germline loops: CDR1 MRHNA, CDR2 SNTAGT. V was clipped by 8 bases and J by 5 bases, with 15 bases between them. CDR3 amino acids: CASSRDLSETQYF. In nucleotides, the CDR3 is TGTGCCAGCTCCCGGGACTTATCGGAGACCCAGTACTTC.

The chain combines TRBV6-5 with TRBJ2-5; tentative D call: TRBD1 (5 bases). This CDR3 contains 15 residues. V was clipped by 0 bases and J by 5 bases, with 13 bases between them. The germline gives CDR1 MNHEY, CDR2 SVGAGI. The CDR3 here is CASSYSTLGAETQYF. In nucleotides, the CDR3 is TGTGCCAGCAGTTACTCGACCCTAGGGGCGGAGACCCAGTACTTC.

The CDR3 protein is CSVHGQDPTEAFF. CDR3 nucleotides: TGCAGCGTTCATGGACAGGACCCCACTGAAGCTTTCTTT. This chain uses TRBV29-1 with TRBJ1-1; 7 bases align to TRBD1. CDR1 is SQVTM, CDR2 ANQGSEA, per germline. The junction had 7 bases not matched to a gene; V was cut back by 5 bases and J by 4 bases. CDR3 length: 13 amino acids.

The gene calls are TRBV19 and TRBJ1-1, with 11 positions matching TRBD1. Unmatched junction bases numbered 9, after V lost 5 bases and J lost 1 base. CDR1 LNHDA and CDR2 SQIVND come from the germline V gene (reference sequence). This CDR3 has 17 residues. The CDR3 DNA follows: TGTGCCAGTAGTCCCTATCCGGGACAGGGGGAGAACACTGAAGCTTTCTTT. Amino acid sequence: CASSPYPGQGENTEAFF.

This chain connects TRBV27 to TRBJ2-5, with TRBD1 matching over 8 bases. There are 13 residues in the CDR3. Germline CDR1 is MNHEY and CDR2 is SMNVEV (reference sequence). CDR3: CASRQGNQETQYF. For the CDR3, the DNA is TGTGCATCCCGACAGGGGAACCAAGAGACCCAGTACTTC.